The 4 T cell receptor beta chains below all came from one sample that was sequenced in a study of PD-L1 blockade in urothelial cancer. Profiled with immunoSEQ multiplex PCR; TCRdb holds only in-frame clones, not every one. The data show about 84,000 clones, about 80% seen once. This specimen consisted of PBMCs, obtained around atezolizumab (anti-PD-L1) treatment. The source is a man between 65 and 79 years old with urothelial cancer.

This clone is labeled as large. J is TRBJ2-2 and V is TRBV27, with a weak D call TRBD2 (5 bases). V was cut by 1 base and J by 4 bases, with 7 bases left in between. Germline V gene sequence: CDR1 MNHEY, CDR2 SMNVEV (reference sequence). The CDR3 sequence is 14 residues long. CDR3 sequence: CASSLFTSTGELFF. In DNA, the CDR3 is TGTGCCAGCAGTTTATTTACTAGCACCGGGGAGCTGTTTTTT.

This clone was picked up one time. The chain joins TRBV2 to TRBJ2-5; 10 nucleotides line up with TRBD2. V lost 2 bases, J lost 2 bases, and 2 bases stayed unmatched. Germline V gives CDR1 SNHLY, CDR2 FYNNEI. This CDR3 has 15 residues. The CDR3, as DNA: TGTGCCAGCAGTGAACTAGCGGGGGTACAAGAGACCCAGTACTTC. Residues: CASSELAGVQETQYF.

V gene TRBV19 combines with J gene TRBJ1-1; TRBD1 matches at 7 bases. Germline CDR1 reads LNHDA; CDR2 reads SQIVND (reference sequence). The CDR3 totals 13 residues. The V gene end was trimmed by 11 bases and the J gene end by 1 base; junction bases not matched to a gene: 7. The CDR3 DNA follows: TGTGCCGCGACAGACAGGGCGAACACTGAAGCTTTCTTT. It specifies CAATDRANTEAFF.

The J gene is TRBJ2-5, the V gene TRBV7-8; possibly TRBD1 for D (5 bases). Germline V gene data show CDR1 as SGHVS and CDR2 as FQNEAQ. V was shortened by 2 bases and J by 2 bases, with 12 bases between the two germline ends. The CDR3 extends over 15 amino acids. As DNA, the CDR3 is TGTGCCAGCAGCTTACTTCAGGGTAGGCAAGAGACCCAGTACTTC. It yields the protein CASSLLQGRQETQYF.